This T cell receptor beta chain was documented in a study of Ad26.COV2.S vaccination and SARS-CoV-2 variants. Overall study context: The donor belonged to the COV1001 Ad26.COV2.S trial arm. Study conclusions and caveats: From the TCR breadth and depth analyses, total T cell responses may have been underestimated.

The CDR3 length is 13 residues. Trimming shortened V by 3 bases and J by 1 base, and 7 bases separated the two germline ends. Treatment: around 19 received Ad26.COV2.S at low or high dose, single or two shots; roughly five received placebo; per-sample allocation not given. Day 63 after the first injection of vaccine or placebo was the sampling time. Boston hosted the donor, who was an adult aged 18-55 years. As concerns this clone: Its antigen is as yet unknown.

Generated by immunoSEQ multiplex PCR, the TCRdb table keeps only in-frame clones and is missing some. The sample contains a few hundred thousand clones, approximately 89% of which appear only once. This rearrangement joins TRBV12-3 or TRBV12-4 to TRBJ2-7; unclear D gene. This material consisted of peripheral blood, taken in a trial of Ad26.COV2.S vaccine versus placebo. The clonotype originates from a person aged 18-60 years who received the Ad26.COV2.S COVID-19 vaccine or a placebo. The CDR3 nucleotides are TGTGCCAGCAGTTTTTTTGGGTCCTACGAGCAGTACTTC. As protein: CASSFFGSYEQYF.